This T cell receptor (beta chain) was captured in a study of blood T cell repertoires in COVID-19 (TCRdb year 2020). Describing the broader study: Samples covering the acute and convalescent phases of COVID-19 were provided by collaborators in the United States, Italy and Spain. The prospective study material was composed of cDNA or gDNA derived from T cells, B-cell-depleted T cells, or PBMCs. Subjects who had been exposed to COVID-19, were actively infected with it, or had recovered from it provided the deeply sampled blood TCRbeta repertoires that made up the dataset. A freely available public database, intended as a resource for researchers studying the immune response to SARS-CoV-2, is where the repertoires were released. The samples were drawn from the first 160 participants of the ongoing ImmuneRACE study and from 1,200 or so subjects provided by 6 global collaborators. A de-identified subject ID, COVID-19 status, age in years and sex were almost always included in the sample metadata. Where HLA class I and class II types were available, the types were taken from metadata supplied by the sample provider, not from assay-based typing. Overall study outcomes, separate from this receptor: Clinical and demographic metadata were provided uncurated, with the amount varying by source and participant.

The immunoSEQ Assay, a bias-controlled multiplex PCR, was used to amplify TCRbeta CDR3 regions from genomic DNA. Per the authors' processing: Within the assay, amplification of reference gene primers was used to estimate how many nucleated cells each sample contained. To quantify the absolute abundance of each unique TCRbeta CDR3 rearrangement, sequence reads were collapsed and filtered. For each sample, productive Simpson clonality was calculated as the square root of Simpson's diversity index across productive rearrangements. What TCRdb holds here is the immuneACCESS table cut down to in-frame rearrangements. Part of the clones is not present; checked against another copy, under half of the missing clones reflect an unresolved V gene, and the others are unexplained. Clonal size and the V and J genes are those of that table, whereas D and trimming came from the DNA. The sample table records around 63,000 clones; 75% to 90% of these occur just once. The ten biggest clones cover 1% to 1.5% of the sample.

This clone was detected only once. Its antigen is still unknown. Base qualities are not recorded, but no much larger clone differs from it by a single base. There are 13 amino acids in the CDR3, from cysteine to phenylalanine inclusive. CDR3 DNA only is kept here, 39 bases in frame from base 1. At the junction V is shortened by 5 bases and J by 10 bases; bases outside the gene matches: 4. Collaborating institutions collected whole blood in K2EDTA tubes following their own protocols. For TCRbeta analysis, collaborators shipped samples as frozen whole blood, isolated PBMCs, or DNA extracted from either of those sample types.

The receptor was isolated from an elderly woman with acute or convalescent COVID-19. The sequence joins TRBV12-3 or TRBV12-4 to TRBJ1-6; 8 central nucleotides agree with TRBD1. Sequenced material: peripheral blood. CDR3 region: CASSGQGRSPLHF. The bases read TGTGCCAGCAGTGGACAGGGAAGATCACCCCTCCACTTT.